This TCR beta chain was sequenced in a study of T cell responses to AZD1222 COVID-19 vaccine. Study-wide results and caveats: Only a handful of AZD1222 recipients, roughly six in all, had baseline seropositivity. In a largely white British group with more females than males, clonal diversity was possibly underestimated. A rise in Spike-specific TCR breadth and depth followed two AZD1222 doses.

The length of the CDR3 is 16 residues. CDR1 is SGDLS, CDR2 YYNGEE, per germline. J gave up 5 bases and V 3 bases, and 11 bases lay outside the gene matches. Assay: immunoSEQ multiplex PCR; the TCRdb copy retains only in-frame clones and omits some. The data contain roughly 120,000 clones, roughly 90% of them singletons. Worth noting for this clone: What it recognizes is unknown.

The sample in question was peripheral blood, obtained on day 0 of AZD1222 vaccination. This TCR derives from an adult in good health. The rearrangement uses TRBV9 and TRBJ1-5; 7 bases fit TRBD1. The CDR3 sequence is CASSGQGPDLDQPQHF. CDR3 coding DNA: TGTGCCAGCAGCGGACAGGGACCTGATTTGGATCAGCCCCAGCATTTT.